Following are 24 T cell receptor beta chains from one sample sequenced in a study of shared clonotypes between healthy human individuals. The data were produced by immunoSEQ multiplex PCR, yet TCRdb's version contains in-frame clones alone and is incomplete. The sample lists around 2.1 million clones, around 93% seen once, with approximately 1.7% in the top ten. In the naive CD8 group, cells lacked CD45RO and were positively selected for CCR7, so terminally differentiated effector memory CD45RA+ cells were left out. The sample was naive CD8+ T cells from PBMCs. The receptor source for this set is a man younger than 35 in good health. Some clones in this sample may be carry-over from other donors' samples.

This clone was seen just once. The chain joins TRBV4-3 to TRBJ1-1; D may be TRBD1 (5 bases). Germline V gene data show CDR1 as LGHNA and CDR2 as YSLEER. Trimming cost V 0 bases and J 5 bases, with 19 bases left between them. This CDR3 region has 17 residues. Here the CDR3 reads CASSQDGAGWGRTEAFF. For the CDR3, the DNA is TGCGCCAGCAGCCAAGATGGGGCGGGCTGGGGACGGACTGAAGCTTTCTTT.

This sequence joins TRBV6-6 and TRBJ1-1; perhaps TRBD1 as D (5 bases). This CDR3 spans 12 amino acids. The V gene lost 0 bases and the J gene lost 8 bases, with 7 bases spanning the gap. Per germline, CDR1 MNHNY and CDR2 SVGAGI (reference sequence). As DNA, the CDR3 is TGTGCCAGCAGTTACTCCAGGGCCGAAGCTTTCTTT. It yields the protein CASSYSRAEAFF.

The gene calls are TRBV27 and TRBJ2-2, with TRBD1 identical over 8 bases. V lost 6 bases, J lost 3 bases, and 6 bases stayed unmatched. Per germline, CDR1 MNHEY and CDR2 SMNVEV (reference sequence). The CDR3 is made up of 15 amino acids. The CDR3: CASSTRDRYTGELFF. The CDR3 DNA reads as TGTGCCAGCAGCACCCGGGACAGGTACACCGGGGAGCTGTTTTTT.

This rearrangement joins TRBV28 to TRBJ2-7, with D perhaps assigned TRBD1 or TRBD2 (5 bases each). Trimming left V 3 bases short and J 5 bases short, with 14 bases between. This CDR3 contains 14 residues. CDR1 is MDHEN, CDR2 SYDVKM, per germline. CDR3 amino acids: CASSFPGSGNEQYF. DNA of the CDR3: TGTGCCAGCAGTTTCCCAGGGTCCGGGAACGAGCAGTACTTC.

The chain joins TRBV6-4 to TRBJ1-2; D is undetermined. The germline CDR1 and CDR2 sequences are MRHNA and SNTAGT. V was shortened by 5 bases and J by 5 bases, with 27 bases between the two germline ends. The CDR3 is made up of 18 amino acids. CDR3 residues: CASSSERAGSEARYGYTF. The CDR3 DNA sequence: TGTGCCAGCAGTTCCGAAAGGGCGGGTTCCGAAGCTCGATATGGCTACACCTTC.

This chain links TRBV11-2 with TRBJ2-1; 9 nucleotides match TRBD1. The V and J ends lost 4 bases and 7 bases, in that order; junction bases with no gene match: 8. The CDR3 has 15 amino acids. In germline, CDR1 is SGHAT, CDR2 FQNNGV. The DNA of the CDR3 is TGTGCCAGCAGCTCCCGGGACAGGGAAATGAATGAGCAGTTCTTC. Amino acid sequence: CASSSRDREMNEQFF.

V and J are TRBV6-1 and TRBJ1-5; D gene ambiguous. Trimming took 1 base from V and 2 from J, leaving 6 bases between them. This CDR3 has 14 residues. Germline CDR1 reads MNHNS; CDR2 reads SASEGT. The chain's CDR3 is CASSEVWGNQPQHF. CDR3 nucleotides: TGTGCCAGCAGTGAAGTATGGGGCAATCAGCCCCAGCATTTT.

Comments on this clone: Other DNA sequences within the sample encode an identical CDR3. The chain has TRBV28 and TRBJ1-1; D call uncertain. The germline CDR1 and CDR2 sequences are MDHEN and SYDVKM. V was trimmed by 2 bases and J by 1 base, leaving 5 bases between them. This CDR3 comprises 13 residues. The CDR3 here is CASSLLPNTEAFF. CDR3 bases: TGTGCCAGCAGTTTACTCCCGAACACTGAAGCTTTCTTT. The full variable domain, its missing parts supplied by reference TRBV28 and TRBJ1-1, is DVKVTQSSRYLVKRTGEKVFLECVQDMDHENMFWYRQDPGLGLRLIYFSYDVKMKEKGDIPEGYSVSREKKERFSLILESASTNQTSMYLCASSLLPNTEAFFGQGTRLTVV.

Note on this clone: This same CDR3 is encoded by further DNA sequences in the sample. The V call is TRBV11-2, the J call TRBJ2-7; either TRBD1 or TRBD2 may fit D (5 bases each). The germline gives CDR1 SGHAT, CDR2 FQNNGV. The V gene lost 4 bases and the J gene lost 4 bases, with 11 bases spanning the gap. This CDR3 spans 13 amino acids. CDR3 loop: CASSSRDGYEQYF. The CDR3 bases are TGTGCCAGCAGCTCGAGGGACGGGTACGAGCAGTACTTC.

The chain recombines TRBV5-1 with TRBJ2-7; 12 positions match TRBD2. CDR3 length: 17 amino acids. Germline CDR1 reads SGHRS; CDR2 reads YFSETQ. The junction had 8 bases not matched to a gene; V was cut back by 0 bases and J by 4 bases. The CDR3 DNA reads TGCGCCAGCAGCTTGGCCGGGCTAGCGGGAGGGAAGTACGAGCAGTACTTC. It encodes CASSLAGLAGGKYEQYF.

The chain recombines TRBV21-1 with TRBJ2-3; the D segment call TRBD1 is taken from the table without a DNA check. TRBV21-1 is marked as a pseudogene. This CDR3 is 13 amino acids long. CDR3: CASSPVRWDTQYF. In DNA form, the CDR3 reads TGTGCCAGCAGCCCAGTCAGGTGGGATACGCAGTATTTT.

The chain employs TRBV15 and TRBJ1-1; the D is unclear. The CDR3 length is 13 residues. Trimming stripped 3 bases from V and 3 bases from J, with 8 bases between. CDR1 is LNHNV and CDR2 is YYDKDF in the germline V gene (reference sequence). CDR3 amino acids: CATSRNRDTEAFF. In DNA, the CDR3 is TGTGCCACCAGCAGGAATAGGGACACTGAAGCTTTCTTT.

This rearrangement joins TRBV7-9 to TRBJ1-1; 8 nucleotides match TRBD1. Unmatched junction bases numbered 4, after V lost 1 base and J lost 0 bases. The germline V gene has CDR1 SEHNR and CDR2 FQNEAQ (reference sequence). The CDR3 has 16 residues. CDR3 region: CASSLGTGSMNTEAFF. CDR3 nucleotide sequence: TGTGCCAGCAGCTTAGGGACAGGGAGTATGAACACTGAAGCTTTCTTT.

V and J are TRBV15 and TRBJ2-7; TRBD2 is a possible D gene (5 bases). Looked up from germline, CDR1 is LNHNV and CDR2 is YYDKDF (reference sequence). Between the trimmed V and J ends, which lost 5 bases and 4 bases, there was a span of 18 bases. This CDR3 contains 15 residues. The CDR3 reads CATSASLEGLYEQYF. The CDR3 DNA reads TGTGCCACCAGCGCAAGTTTAGAGGGCCTGTACGAGCAGTACTTC.

The V call is TRBV9, the J call TRBJ1-3; D unresolved. The CDR3 contains 13 residues. Trimming pared 2 bases from V and 9 bases from J, leaving 12 bases between. CDR1 and CDR2 from the germline V gene are SGDLS and YYNGEE. The CDR3 reads CASSVGRGGTIYF. CDR3 in DNA: TGTGCCAGCAGCGTCGGCCGCGGTGGCACCATATATTTT.

The gene calls are TRBV29-1 and TRBJ2-7; D may be TRBD1 or TRBD2 (6 bases each). Trimming cost V 2 bases and J 2 bases, with 13 bases left between them. This CDR3 is 14 amino acids long. CDR1 and CDR2 from the germline V gene are SQVTM and ANQGSEA. Here the CDR3 DNA reads TGCAGCGTTGAACGGCGGGACAAACCCTACGAGCAGTACTTC. Translating gives CSVERRDKPYEQYF.

The rearrangement joins TRBV19 to TRBJ1-3; D remains unclear. Germline V lookup: CDR1 LNHDA, CDR2 SQIVND (reference sequence). CDR3 size: 13 residues. The germline V and J ends were trimmed by 5 bases and 2 bases, with 7 bases remaining between them. Here the CDR3 reads CASSPAPGNTIYF. In DNA, the CDR3 is TGTGCCAGTAGTCCCGCACCTGGAAACACCATATATTTT.

This rearrangement joins TRBV5-4 to TRBJ2-1; 8 bases are shared with TRBD2. The germline V gene has CDR1 SGHNT and CDR2 YYREEE (reference sequence). V was clipped by 1 base and J by 5 bases; unmatched bases: 11. There are 17 residues in the CDR3. The CDR3 region is CASSLPRGGVRHNEQFF. CDR3 in DNA: TGTGCCAGCAGCTTGCCTCGGGGGGGAGTGAGGCACAATGAGCAGTTCTTC.

The table lists this clone with a count of one. The gene calls are TRBV7-9 and TRBJ1-3; possibly TRBD1 for D (6 bases). Trimming shortened V by 1 base and J by 3 bases, and 13 bases separated the two germline ends. The CDR3 sequence is 16 residues long. Germline V gives CDR1 SEHNR, CDR2 FQNEAQ (reference sequence). This CDR3 reads CASSLGQATIGNTIYF. The CDR3 DNA reads TGTGCCAGCAGCTTAGGACAGGCTACAATTGGAAACACCATATATTTT.

This chain uses TRBV7-9 with TRBJ1-1; no reliable D call. Per the germline V gene, CDR1 is SEHNR and CDR2 is FQNEAQ (reference sequence). Trimming took 3 bases from V and 1 from J, leaving 15 bases between them. The CDR3 sequence is 16 residues long. The CDR3 DNA sequence: TGTGCCAGCAGCTTTGGGCTGTTGACTTCGAACACTGAAGCTTTCTTT. It yields the protein CASSFGLLTSNTEAFF.

The chain links TRBV9 to TRBJ2-7; D may be TRBD1 (6 bases). Deletions cut 4 bases from V and 4 bases from J, with 15 bases between. Germline lookup yields CDR1 SGDLS and CDR2 YYNGEE. This CDR3 has 14 residues. CDR3 bases: TGTGCCAGCAGCACCGGGACAACGAGTTACGAGCAGTACTTC. Translating gives CASSTGTTSYEQYF.

This clone turned up a few times. V gene TRBV7-9 combines with J gene TRBJ2-3; D is ambiguous. The CDR3 runs 12 residues. Germline-derived CDR1 and CDR2 are SEHNR and FQNEAQ (reference sequence). V gave up 5 bases and J gave up 4 bases, with 7 bases separating them. The CDR3 region is CASSPHPDTQYF. The DNA of the CDR3 is TGTGCCAGCAGCCCACATCCAGATACGCAGTATTTT.

The chain recombines TRBV14 with TRBJ2-5, with 8 bases lining up with TRBD1. Losses at the gene ends were 4 bases for V and 0 bases for J; bases not matched to a gene: 4. The CDR3 has 15 amino acids. Germline CDR1 and CDR2: SGHDN and FVKESK. CDR3 amino acids: CASSPGQEYQETQYF. CDR3 bases: TGTGCCAGCAGCCCGGGACAGGAGTACCAAGAGACCCAGTACTTC.

CDR3 sequence reads: CASSLERSEHYEQYF. The CDR3 DNA is TGTGCCAGCAGCTTAGAAAGGTCCGAACACTACGAGCAGTACTTC. This chain connects TRBV11-2 to TRBJ2-7; D is ambiguous. Germline-derived CDR1 and CDR2 are SGHAT and FQNNGV. The CDR3 runs to 15 residues. V was shortened by 0 bases and J by 3 bases, with 12 bases between the two germline ends.